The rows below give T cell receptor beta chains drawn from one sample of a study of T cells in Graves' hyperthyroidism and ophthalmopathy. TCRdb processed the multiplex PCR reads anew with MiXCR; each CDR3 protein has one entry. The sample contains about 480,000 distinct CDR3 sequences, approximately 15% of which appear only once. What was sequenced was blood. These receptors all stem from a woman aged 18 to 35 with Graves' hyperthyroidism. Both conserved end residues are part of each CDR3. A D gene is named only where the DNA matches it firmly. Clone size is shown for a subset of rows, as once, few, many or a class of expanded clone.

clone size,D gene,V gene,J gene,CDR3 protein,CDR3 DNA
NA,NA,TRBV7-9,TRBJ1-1,CASSLDAGVSEAFF,TGTGCCAGCAGCTTAGACGCGGGCGTATCTGAAGCTTTCTTT
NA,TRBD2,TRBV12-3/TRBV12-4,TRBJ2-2,CASTRRSSGSNTGELFF,TGTGCCAGCACCCGCAGGTCTAGCGGGTCGAACACCGGGGAGCTGTTTTTT
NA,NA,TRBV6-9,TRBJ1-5,CASSSSFNQPQHF,TGTGCCAGCAGTTCATCCTTCAATCAGCCCCAGCATTTT
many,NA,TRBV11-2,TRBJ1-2,CASSSGTYRYTF,TGTGCCAGCAGCTCGGGGACGTATCGCTACACCTTC
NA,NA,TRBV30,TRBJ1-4,CAWRPWGWATNEKLFF,TGTGCCTGGAGACCTTGGGGTTGGGCAACTAATGAAAAACTGTTTTTT
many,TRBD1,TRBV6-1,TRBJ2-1,CASSEKTGYSYNEQFF,TGTGCCAGCAGTGAAAAGACAGGGTATAGTTACAATGAGCAGTTCTTC
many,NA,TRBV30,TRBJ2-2,CAWSFKDANRVRELFF,TGTGCCTGGAGTTTTAAGGACGCAAATAGGGTACGGGAGCTGTTTTTT
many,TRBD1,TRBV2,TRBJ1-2,CASSAGTGTISGYTF,TGTGCCAGCAGTGCCGGGACAGGGACCATATCGGGCTACACCTTC
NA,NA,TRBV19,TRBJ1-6,CASSDIGYNSPLHF,TGTGCCAGTAGTGACATCGGGTATAATTCACCCCTCCACTTT
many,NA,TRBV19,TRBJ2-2,CASSTPSSRELFF,TGTGCCAGTAGTACTCCTTCGAGCAGGGAGCTGTTTTTT
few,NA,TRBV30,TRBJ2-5,CAWSPGASGETQYF,TGTGCCTGGAGCCCCGGAGCATCGGGGGAGACCCAGTACTTC
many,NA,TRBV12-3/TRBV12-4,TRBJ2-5,CASSLRDQQETQYF,TGTGCCAGCAGTCTCCGGGACCAGCAAGAGACCCAGTACTTC
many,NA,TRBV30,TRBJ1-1,CACQGGVEAFF,TGTGCCTGCCAGGGAGGAGTTGAAGCTTTCTTT
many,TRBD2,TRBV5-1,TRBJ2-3,CASSPSGSPTDTQYF,TGCGCCAGCAGCCCTAGCGGGAGTCCCACAGATACGCAGTATTTT
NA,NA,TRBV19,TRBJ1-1,CATSLRGNTEAFF,TGTGCCACTTCCCTGAGGGGGAACACTGAAGCTTTCTTT
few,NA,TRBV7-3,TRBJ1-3,CASSLSNSGNTIYF,TGTGCCAGCAGCTTAAGTAACTCTGGAAACACCATATATTTT
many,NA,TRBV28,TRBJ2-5,CASSFPGMSAQYF,TGTGCCAGCAGTTTCCCCGGAATGTCTGCCCAGTACTTC
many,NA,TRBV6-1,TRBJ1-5,CASSDGPHSNQPQHF,TGTGCCAGCAGTGATGGACCGCATAGCAATCAGCCCCAGCATTTT
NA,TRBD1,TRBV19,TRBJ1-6,CASNSQGTGNNSPLHF,TGTGCCAGTAACTCGCAGGGGACAGGGAATAATTCACCCCTCCACTTT
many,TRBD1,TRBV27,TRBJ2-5,CASSQDRSALETQYF,TGTGCCAGCAGCCAGGACAGGAGTGCGTTGGAGACCCAGTACTTC
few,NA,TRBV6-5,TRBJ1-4,CASSSTGLRSEKLFF,TGTGCCAGCAGTTCCACAGGTTTACGTAGTGAAAAACTGTTTTTT
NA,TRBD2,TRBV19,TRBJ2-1,CASSISLAGGYNEQFF,TGTGCCAGTAGTATCTCTTTAGCGGGGGGCTACAATGAGCAGTTCTTC